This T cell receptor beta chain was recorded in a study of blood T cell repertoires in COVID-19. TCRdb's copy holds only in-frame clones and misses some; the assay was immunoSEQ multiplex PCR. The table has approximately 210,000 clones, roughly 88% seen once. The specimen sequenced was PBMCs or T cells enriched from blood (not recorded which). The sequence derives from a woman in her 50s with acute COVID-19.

CDR3 amino acids: CSASSLSDRSFYGYTF. As DNA, the CDR3 is TGCAGTGCTAGTTCTTTATCCGACAGGTCGTTCTATGGCTACACCTTC. V gene TRBV20-1 combines with J gene TRBJ1-2, with a possible D match to TRBD1 (6 bases). CDR3 length: 16 residues. Trimming left V 3 bases short and J 4 bases short, with 21 bases between. Germline loops: CDR1 DFQATT, CDR2 SNEGSKA (reference sequence).